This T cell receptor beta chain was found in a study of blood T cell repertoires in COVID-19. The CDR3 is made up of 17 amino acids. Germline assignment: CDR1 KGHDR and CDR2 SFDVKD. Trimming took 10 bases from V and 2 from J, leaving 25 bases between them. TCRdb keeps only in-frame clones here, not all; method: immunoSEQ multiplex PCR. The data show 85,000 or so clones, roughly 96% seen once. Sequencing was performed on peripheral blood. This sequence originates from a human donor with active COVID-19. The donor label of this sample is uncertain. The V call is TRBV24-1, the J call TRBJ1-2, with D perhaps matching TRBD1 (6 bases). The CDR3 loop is CATHSGIWGGQNYGYTF. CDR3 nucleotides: TGTGCCACTCACTCCGGTATCTGGGGGGGACAAAACTATGGCTACACCTTC.